The rows below give T cell receptor beta chains drawn from one sample of a study of regulatory T cells in long-lasting Graves disease. TCRdb reprocessed the multiplex PCR reads via MiXCR and lists one record per CDR3 protein. The table shows over 350,000 distinct CDR3 sequences, with around 13% occurring only once. The same specimen was also included in a second study, on T cells in Graves' hyperthyroidism and ophthalmopathy.

The sequencing here drew on peripheral blood mononuclear cells (PBMCs), taken at new diagnosis, from a patient treated with antithyroid drugs. These receptors originate from a woman aged 50 to 65 with Graves disease. Each CDR3 is given with its conserved first and last residue. The D gene is left open where the match is weak. Not every row has a clone size; where given, it reads once, few, many or a size class.

TRBJ2-7 | TRBV7-2 | many | NA | TGTGCCAGCAGCTTAGAATCGACAGGTTCCCCCTACGAGCAGTACTTC | CASSLESTGSPYEQYF
TRBJ2-1 | TRBV12-3/TRBV12-4 | many | TRBD2 | TGTGCCAGCAGCCCCAGGGTAGCGGGAGTACAGGAGCAGTTCTTC | CASSPRVAGVQEQFF
TRBJ2-1 | TRBV30 | many | TRBD2 | TGTGCCTGGGCCATCGGGAGGTCCCAGCGGCAGTTCTTC | CAWAIGRSQRQFF
TRBJ2-3 | TRBV2 | NA | NA | TGTGCCAGCACATTTCTTAGCGGTTCCACAGATACGCAGTATTTT | CASTFLSGSTDTQYF
TRBJ2-7 | TRBV28 | NA | NA | TGTGCCAGCAGTCCACCTCAGGGAGAGTCCTACGAGCAGTACTTC | CASSPPQGESYEQYF
TRBJ2-5 | TRBV4-2 | few | TRBD2 | TGTGCCAGCAGCCAGAATTTAGCGGGAGGCTTCGGAGAGACCCAGTACTTC | CASSQNLAGGFGETQYF
TRBJ2-1 | TRBV7-3 | many | TRBD1 | TGTGCCAGCAGCTTAACGACAGGGATATACAATGAGCAGTTCTTC | CASSLTTGIYNEQFF
TRBJ2-1 | TRBV7-6 | NA | TRBD1 | TGTGCCAGCAGCGAGAGTACAGGGGGCGAGCAGTTCTTC | CASSESTGGEQFF
TRBJ1-4 | TRBV11-2 | NA | NA | TGTGCCAGCAGCTCATCTCCAAGTGAAAAACTGTTTTTT | CASSSSPSEKLFF
TRBJ2-2 | TRBV12-3/TRBV12-4 | many | NA | TGTGCCAGCAGTGTGGGGACCCCGATCACCATCTTTCAACACACCGGGGAGCTGTTTTTT | CASSVGTPITIFQHTGELFF
TRBJ2-1 | TRBV29-1 | NA | TRBD2 | TGCAGCGTTGAAGATTCGGTAGCGGGAGGGGGGCGTGAGCAGTTCTTC | CSVEDSVAGGGREQFF
TRBJ2-2 | TRBV29-1 | NA | NA | TGCAGCGTTGAATGGGGCACCGGGGAGCTGTTTTTT | CSVEWGTGELFF
TRBJ2-7 | TRBV6-5 | many | NA | TGTGCCAGCAGTTACGGTGAGGGAGAAACGAGGCAGTACTTC | CASSYGEGETRQYF
TRBJ1-1 | TRBV6-1 | many | TRBD1 | TGTGCCAGCTCTGGGACAGTGAACACTGAAGCTTTCTTT | CASSGTVNTEAFF
TRBJ2-7 | TRBV11-2 | NA | NA | TGTGCCAGCAGCTTTTCTGTGGCGCAGGGGGGCAACGAGCAGTACTTC | CASSFSVAQGGNEQYF
TRBJ2-7 | TRBV6-4 | NA | NA | TGTGCCAGCGGAGACATCCTTAGGGCCTCCTACGAGCAGTACTTC | CASGDILRASYEQYF
TRBJ1-1 | TRBV18 | NA | NA | TGTGCCAGCTCACCTATTGAGCGCACTGAAGCTTTCTTT | CASSPIERTEAFF
TRBJ2-7 | TRBV3-1 | many | NA | TGTGCCAGCAGCCAAGAGCGGGCGTTCCCCGAGCAGTACTTC | CASSQERAFPEQYF
TRBJ2-7 | TRBV6-5 | many | TRBD2 | TGTGCCAGCAGTTACTCGTCCGGGACTAGTAGCGAGCAGTACTTC | CASSYSSGTSSEQYF
TRBJ2-3 | TRBV3-1 | NA | TRBD2 | TGTGCCAGCAGCCAAGTAGGGACTAGCGGGAGATCAGATACGCAGTATTTT | CASSQVGTSGRSDTQYF
TRBJ2-1 | TRBV7-2 | many | NA | TGTGCCAGCAGCTTAAGGGCGTACAATGAGCAGTTCTTC | CASSLRAYNEQFF
TRBJ2-7 | TRBV30 | many | TRBD2 | TGTGCCTGGGGACTAGCGAACGAGCAGTACTTC | CAWGLANEQYF
TRBJ1-2 | TRBV5-4 | NA | TRBD1 | TGTGCCAGCAGCGGGACAGGGGGAGTTACTGGCTACACCTTC | CASSGTGGVTGYTF
TRBJ2-1 | TRBV12-3/TRBV12-4 | many | NA | TGTGCCAGCAGTTTAGGACCCGGTTGGCAGTTCTTC | CASSLGPGWQFF
TRBJ1-1 | TRBV28 | many | TRBD1 | TGTGCCAGCATGACAGGGGCTAATGGGAACACTGAAGCTTTCTTT | CASMTGANGNTEAFF
TRBJ1-5 | TRBV30 | many | NA | TGTGCCTGGAGTAAGGGGGGATATCAGCCCCAGCATTTT | CAWSKGGYQPQHF
TRBJ2-3 | TRBV10-3 | many | NA | TGTGCCACCAACCCCTTAGCGGCTAGCACAGATACGCAGTATTTT | CATNPLAASTDTQYF
TRBJ2-5 | TRBV6-2/TRBV6-3 | many | NA | TGTGCCAGCCAAATGGAGGGGCCAGGCAAAGAGACCCAGTACTTC | CASQMEGPGKETQYF
TRBJ2-3 | TRBV6-2/TRBV6-3 | many | TRBD1 | TGTGCCAGCAGTAGGGACAGACTCAGCACAGATACGCAGTATTTT | CASSRDRLSTDTQYF
TRBJ1-1 | TRBV6-1 | many | NA | TGTGCCAGCTTCCCCTGGAGAGGAGGAGGCCTTGGACAGTTTAACACTGAAGCTTTCTTT | CASFPWRGGGLGQFNTEAFF
TRBJ1-3 | TRBV20-1 | few | NA | TGCAGTGCTAGTCAAGAGGGACCATCTGGAAACACCATATATTTT | CSASQEGPSGNTIYF
TRBJ2-7 | TRBV3-1 | NA | NA | TGTGCCAGCAGCCAAGTGGGGAAACTCTCCTACGAGCAGTACTTC | CASSQVGKLSYEQYF
TRBJ1-3 | TRBV2 | many | NA | TGTGCCAGCAGTGTCGGAAACACCATATATTTT | CASSVGNTIYF
TRBJ2-7 | TRBV11-2 | many | TRBD2 | TGTGCCAGCAGCTTATTAGGTGGCGGGAGGGCATCCTACGAGCAGTACTTC | CASSLLGGGRASYEQYF
TRBJ2-3 | TRBV7-2 | NA | TRBD2 | TGTGCCAGCAGCTTATCCCTAGCGGGACTAGCTCGCGCAGATACGCAGTATTTT | CASSLSLAGLARADTQYF
TRBJ1-5 | TRBV7-3 | few | NA | TGTGCCAGCAGCAACGATCCCCGCAGGGAGGGTCAGCCCCAGCATTTT | CASSNDPRREGQPQHF
TRBJ2-3 | TRBV2 | many | TRBD2 | TGTGCCAGCAGCGCCGGGACTAGCGGACTCACAGATACGCAGTATTTT | CASSAGTSGLTDTQYF
TRBJ2-1 | TRBV5-1 | many | TRBD1 | TGCGCCAGCAGCTTGGCGCTTGGGACAGGGTTCAATGAGCAGTTCTTC | CASSLALGTGFNEQFF
TRBJ2-2 | TRBV6-1 | few | NA | TGTGCCAGCAGTGATCGACGCGGAGCGAACACCGGGGAGCTGTTTTTT | CASSDRRGANTGELFF
TRBJ2-2 | TRBV7-8 | NA | TRBD1 | TGTGCCAGCAGCTTCCCCCGGGACAGGGTTCGCACCGGGGAGCTGTTTTTT | CASSFPRDRVRTGELFF
TRBJ1-2 | TRBV12-3/TRBV12-4 | many | TRBD1 | TGTGCCAGCAGTTCCTCAGGGGGGGATTACGGCTACACCTTC | CASSSSGGDYGYTF
TRBJ2-3 | TRBV18 | NA | TRBD2 | TGTGCCGGCTCACTGGGACTAGCGGACACAGATACGCAGTATTTT | CAGSLGLADTDTQYF
TRBJ1-5 | TRBV6-2/TRBV6-3 | many | NA | TGTGCCAGCAGGACGACAGGTTACAATCAGCCCCAGCATTTT | CASRTTGYNQPQHF
TRBJ1-1 | TRBV6-5 | NA | NA | TGTGCCAGCAGTTACTCGATCATCACTGAAGCTTTCTTT | CASSYSIITEAFF
TRBJ2-3 | TRBV6-1 | many | NA | TGTGCCAGCAGTGGATTTTTTGGGGGAAGGACAGATACGCAGTATTTT | CASSGFFGGRTDTQYF
TRBJ2-6 | TRBV3-1 | few | NA | TGTGCCAGCAGCCAAGGGTATGACGGCGGCTCTGGGGCCAACGTCCTGACTTTC | CASSQGYDGGSGANVLTF
TRBJ2-4 | TRBV29-1 | NA | TRBD2 | TGCAGCGTTGATAGCGGACTAGCGGGAGTTCAGTACTTC | CSVDSGLAGVQYF
TRBJ2-6 | TRBV6-1 | few | NA | TGTGCCAGCTACGAGTACTCTGGGGCCAACGTCCTGACTTTC | CASYEYSGANVLTF
TRBJ2-5 | TRBV30 | many | NA | TGTGCCTGGACGCAGGGGGAGACCCAGTACTTC | CAWTQGETQYF
TRBJ2-3 | TRBV7-2 | many | NA | TGTGCCAGCAGCTTAGGGCTCGGGGGTGGACACACAGATACGCAGTATTTT | CASSLGLGGGHTDTQYF
TRBJ1-5 | TRBV19 | NA | TRBD1 | TGTGCCAGTACCGGGACAGGCCATCAGCCCCAGCATTTT | CASTGTGHQPQHF
TRBJ2-1 | TRBV6-1 | NA | TRBD2 | TGTGCCAGCAGAGTAGGACTAGCGGGAGGGAGTGAGCAGTTCTTC | CASRVGLAGGSEQFF
TRBJ1-3 | TRBV6-1 | many | NA | TGTGCCAGCAGTGGATCAGGAAACACCATATATTTT | CASSGSGNTIYF
TRBJ2-2 | TRBV11-2 | NA | NA | TGTGCCAGCAGCTTAGCGGAGACGGATGGAAACACCGGGGAGCTGTTTTTT | CASSLAETDGNTGELFF
TRBJ2-5 | TRBV5-1 | few | NA | TGCGCCAGCAGCGCCGGAAGGGGAAGAGAGACCCAGTACTTC | CASSAGRGRETQYF
TRBJ2-1 | TRBV27 | many | NA | TGTGCCAGCAGTTTCGGGGCCCTAGCCTACAATGAGCAGTTCTTC | CASSFGALAYNEQFF
TRBJ2-1 | TRBV20-1 | NA | TRBD2 | TGCAGTGCTAGAGATATACTAGCGGGACGGAATGAGCAGTTCTTC | CSARDILAGRNEQFF